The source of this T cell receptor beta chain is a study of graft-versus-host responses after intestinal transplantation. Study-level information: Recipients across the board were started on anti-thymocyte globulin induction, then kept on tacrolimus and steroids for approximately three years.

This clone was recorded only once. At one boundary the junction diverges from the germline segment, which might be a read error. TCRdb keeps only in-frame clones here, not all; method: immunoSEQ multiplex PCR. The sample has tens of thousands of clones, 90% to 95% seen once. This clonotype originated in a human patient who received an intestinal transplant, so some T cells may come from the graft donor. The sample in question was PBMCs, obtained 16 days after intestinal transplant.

This chain's CDR3 is CARSWAGGGAPNGYTF. In DNA form, the CDR3 reads TGCGCCCGCAGCTGGGCCGGCGGGGGGGCGCCGAATGGCTACACCTTC. V usage is TRBV5-1 and J usage is TRBJ1-2; D possibly corresponds to TRBD1 (6 bases). The CDR3 runs 16 residues. Germline V gives CDR1 SGHRS, CDR2 YFSETQ.